The sequence of this TCR beta chain was determined in a study of chemoradiotherapy in HPV16-positive cancers. V was cut by 7 bases and J by 2 bases, with 15 bases left in between. CDR1 is LNHDA and CDR2 is SQIVND in the germline V gene (reference sequence). This CDR3 is 15 amino acids long. The table came from immunoSEQ multiplex PCR; TCRdb's copy has only in-frame clones and leaves some out. The sample includes about 53,000 clones, about nine tenths seen only once; the top ten take roughly 3%. The sample was blood, taken from a patient who underwent chemoradiotherapy. The chain couples TRBV19 to TRBJ1-3, with TRBD1 as a possible D gene (5 bases). This clonotype was obtained from a human donor with HPV-associated anogenital cancer. The CDR3 coding sequence is TGTGCCAGTACCCGTGGGGGGGAAGCTGGAAACACCATATATTTT. Amino acid sequence: CASTRGGEAGNTIYF.